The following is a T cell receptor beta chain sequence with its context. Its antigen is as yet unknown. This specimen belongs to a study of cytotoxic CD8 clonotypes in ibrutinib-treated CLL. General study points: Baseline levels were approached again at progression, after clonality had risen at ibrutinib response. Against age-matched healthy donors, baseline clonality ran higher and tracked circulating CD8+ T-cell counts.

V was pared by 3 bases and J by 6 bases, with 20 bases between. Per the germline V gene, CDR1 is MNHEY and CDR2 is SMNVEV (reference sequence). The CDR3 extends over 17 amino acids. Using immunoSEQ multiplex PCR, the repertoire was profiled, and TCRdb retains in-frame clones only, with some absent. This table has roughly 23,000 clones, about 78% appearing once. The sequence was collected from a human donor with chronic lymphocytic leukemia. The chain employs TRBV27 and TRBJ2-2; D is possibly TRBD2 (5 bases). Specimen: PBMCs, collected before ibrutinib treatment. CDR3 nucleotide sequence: TGTGCCAGCAGTTTCATTAGCGCCCTAGCCGGGGCCGGGGAGCTGTTTTTT. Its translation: CASSFISALAGAGELFF.